The 28 T cell receptor beta chains below come from one sample, sequenced in a study of blood T cell repertoires in COVID-19. Only in-frame clones appear in the TCRdb table, and some are missing; sequencing was by immunoSEQ multiplex PCR. The sample lists 300,000 to 350,000 clones; about nine tenths were seen once. The sample comprised peripheral blood. The receptors here all came from a woman under 40 with COVID-19, enrolled during active disease.

The rearrangement links TRBV6-5 to TRBJ1-5; D is uncertain. The CDR3 length is 13 residues. V lost 7 bases and J 6 bases, leaving 13 bases between the germline ends. The germline gives CDR1 MNHEY, CDR2 SVGAGI. The CDR3 spells CASTAGKTQPQHF. In nucleotides, the CDR3 is TGTGCCAGCACAGCAGGTAAAACTCAGCCCCAGCATTTT.

The gene calls are TRBV18 and TRBJ1-1; unclear D gene. This CDR3 is built from 16 residues. Trimming removed 0 bases at V and 1 base at J, with 12 bases between. Per the germline V gene, CDR1 is KGHSH and CDR2 is LQKENI. The CDR3 spells CASSPPGRLGNTEAFF. The CDR3 nucleotides are TGTGCCAGCTCACCACCCGGTCGGCTAGGGAACACTGAAGCTTTCTTT.

This chain links TRBV15 with TRBJ1-6; D is ambiguous. Trimming pared 5 bases from V and 8 bases from J, leaving 22 bases between. This CDR3 region has 17 residues. Germline V CDR1 and CDR2: LNHNV, YYDKDF (reference sequence). For the CDR3, the DNA is TGTGCCACCAGCCTACGCGCTACCGCCCCCCCCCATTCACCCCTCCACTTT. Protein sequence: CATSLRATAPPHSPLHF.

The rearrangement links TRBV19 to TRBJ1-2; 9 nucleotides match TRBD1. The CDR3 loop spans 15 amino acids. The germline V gene encodes CDR1 LNHDA and CDR2 SQIVND (reference sequence). Trimming removed 0 bases from V and 5 bases from J; junction bases left unmatched: 4. CDR3 coding DNA: TGTGCCAGTAGTATAGATCTCGGACAGGGGTATGGCTACACCTTC. Translation gives CASSIDLGQGYGYTF.

The genes are TRBV3-1 (or the pseudogene TRBV3-2) and TRBJ1-2; D remains ambiguous. CDR3 length: 12 residues. The ends were cut back, 5 bases at V and 7 bases at J, with 11 bases in the middle. The germline V gene encodes CDR1 LGHDT and CDR2 YNNKEL (reference sequence). The CDR3 nucleotides read TGTGCCAGCAGCTCGGATGGAGGTGGCTACACCTTC. Amino acid sequence: CASSSDGGGYTF.

The V call is TRBV2, the J call TRBJ2-1; weak D call: TRBD1 (6 bases). The ends were cut back, 8 bases at V and 3 bases at J, with 8 bases in the middle. Germline CDR1 SNHLY, CDR2 FYNNEI. The CDR3 totals 12 residues. The CDR3 region has the DNA TGTGCCAGCCGCAGGGGCTACAATGAGCAGTTCTTC. It specifies CASRRGYNEQFF. Drawing the rest from reference TRBV2 and TRBJ2-1, the complete variable domain is EPEVTQTPSHQVTQMGQEVILRCVPISNHLYFYWYRQILGQKVEFLVSFYNNEISEKSEIFDDQFSVERPDGSNFTLKIRSTKLEDSAMYFCASRRGYNEQFFGPGTRLTVL.

V usage is TRBV5-5 and J usage is TRBJ2-7, with 8 positions matching TRBD1. This CDR3 contains 16 residues. V was pared by 6 bases and J by 7 bases, with 18 bases of the junction left unmatched. Germline CDR1 reads SGHKS; CDR2 reads YYEKEE (reference sequence). The CDR3, as DNA: TGTGCCAGCATCAAAGATACCCAGGACAGGGAAGGTGAGCAGTACGTC. It codes for CASIKDTQDREGEQYV.

J is TRBJ2-3 and V is TRBV19; D is unresolved. Per germline, CDR1 LNHDA and CDR2 SQIVND (reference sequence). This CDR3 has 11 amino acids. V lost 3 bases, J lost 7 bases, and 5 bases lay in between. CDR3 DNA sequence: TGTGCCAGTAGTATCGGTAATACGCAGTATTTT. Protein product: CASSIGNTQYF.

The chain is built from TRBV5-1 and TRBJ2-3; D is undetermined. V was cut by 0 bases and J by 2 bases, with 4 bases left in between. The germline V gene encodes CDR1 SGHRS and CDR2 YFSETQ. The CDR3 covers 13 residues. Here the CDR3 DNA reads TGCGCCAGCAGCTTGGATCTCACAGATACGCAGTATTTT. Protein sequence: CASSLDLTDTQYF.

V is TRBV21-1 and J is TRBJ1-1. TRBV21-1 is classified as a pseudogene. The CDR3 totals 17 residues. DNA of the CDR3: TGTGCCAGCAGCAAAGCTTGGGACTCTGCGGCTAGCGCTGAAGCTTTCTTT. It translates to CASSKAWDSAASAEAFF.

The gene calls are TRBV6-1 and TRBJ2-7; perhaps TRBD1 as D (5 bases). This CDR3 has 14 residues. The V and J ends lost 0 bases and 3 bases respectively, with 9 bases between them. Looked up from germline, CDR1 is MNHNS and CDR2 is SASEGT. CDR3 bases: TGTGCCAGCAGTGAAGCGCGACAGTACTACGAGCAGTACTTC. Encoded protein: CASSEARQYYEQYF.

This chain uses TRBV4-1 with TRBJ1-6, with 7 nucleotides matching TRBD1. The germline V gene encodes CDR1 MGHRA and CDR2 YSYEKL. The CDR3 spans 14 residues. The V segment lost 2 bases and the J segment 11 bases; nucleotides outside the gene matches: 6. CDR3 sequence reads: CASSQPRQGAPLHF. CDR3 DNA: TGCGCCAGCAGCCAACCTCGACAGGGAGCACCCCTCCACTTT.

The chain has TRBV18 and TRBJ1-1; D uncertain. Germline V gene sequence: CDR1 KGHSH, CDR2 LQKENI. V lost 1 base to trimming and J lost 8 bases, with 11 bases between them. CDR3 size: 13 residues. The CDR3 sequence: CASSPLSGSEAFF. CDR3 bases: TGTGCCAGCTCACCACTTTCGGGAAGCGAAGCTTTCTTT.

V usage is TRBV5-1 and J usage is TRBJ1-2, with D perhaps matching TRBD1 (6 bases). Germline CDR1 and CDR2: SGHRS and YFSETQ. The CDR3 is 15 amino acids. V was clipped by 4 bases and J by 1 base, with 14 bases between them. The CDR3 coding sequence is TGCGCCAGCAGCAGGGGAGGGGGTGATAACTATGGCTACACCTTC. Translation gives CASSRGGGDNYGYTF.

V gene TRBV6-5 combines with J gene TRBJ1-2, with 9 bases that match TRBD1. V lost 0 bases and J lost 7; bases outside the gene matches: 9. CDR1 and CDR2 (germline): MNHEY, SVGAGI. This CDR3 region has 16 residues. CDR3 amino acids: CASSYSDRTGATGYTF. In DNA form, the CDR3 reads TGTGCCAGCAGTTACTCGGATCGGACAGGGGCGACTGGCTACACCTTC.

The gene calls are TRBV3-1 (or the pseudogene TRBV3-2) and TRBJ1-2, with D perhaps matching TRBD1 (6 bases). CDR1 is LGHDT and CDR2 is YNNKEL in the germline V gene (reference sequence). Trimming took 4 bases from V and 2 from J, leaving 8 bases between them. The length of the CDR3 is 13 residues. The CDR3 loop reads CASSLQGNYGYTF. In DNA, the CDR3 is TGTGCCAGCAGCCTACAGGGCAACTATGGCTACACCTTC.

The chain employs TRBV19 and TRBJ1-2; D ambiguous. Germline V gives CDR1 LNHDA, CDR2 SQIVND (reference sequence). Trimming stripped 5 bases from V and 4 bases from J, with 11 bases between. This CDR3 spans 13 amino acids. CDR3 sequence: CASSLHQAYGYTF. CDR3 nucleotides: TGTGCCAGTAGTTTACACCAGGCCTATGGCTACACCTTC.

V gene TRBV18 combines with J gene TRBJ1-2; 12 bases map to TRBD1. The CDR3 sequence is 16 residues long. After removal of 4 bases from V and 8 bases from J, the junction contained 11 bases not matched to a gene. The germline V gene has CDR1 KGHSH and CDR2 LQKENI. This chain's CDR3 is CASSRDLGTGGAGYTF. CDR3 sequence (DNA): TGTGCCAGCTCACGCGACCTGGGGACAGGGGGCGCGGGCTACACCTTC.

This clone was detected once. The V call is TRBV18, the J call TRBJ2-7, with 7 bases lining up with TRBD1. The CDR3 is 14 amino acids. The trim removed 4 bases at V and 2 bases at J, leaving 5 bases unmatched. The germline CDR1 and CDR2 sequences are KGHSH and LQKENI. The CDR3 sequence: CASSQGTVPYEQYF. In nucleotides, the CDR3 is TGTGCCAGCTCACAGGGGACAGTTCCCTACGAGCAGTACTTC. The full variable domain, with the rest looked up from reference TRBV18 and TRBJ2-7, is NAGVMQNPRHLVRRRGQEARLRCSPMKGHSHVYWYRQLPEEGLKFMVYLQKENIIDESGMPKERFSAEFPKEGPSILRIQQVVRGDSAAYFCASSQGTVPYEQYFGPGTRLTVT.

The J gene is TRBJ2-7, the V gene TRBV30; D possibly corresponds to TRBD1 (5 bases). Per germline, CDR1 GTSNPN and CDR2 SVGIG (reference sequence). This CDR3 contains 11 residues. Between the trimmed V and J ends, which lost 2 bases and 4 bases, there was a span of 6 bases. Written as DNA, the CDR3 is TGTGCCTGGAGTAACAGGTACGAGCAGTACTTC. Translating gives CAWSNRYEQYF.

This clone was observed a few times. The CDR3: CASSYWGVNTEAFF. In nucleotides, the CDR3 is TGTGCCAGCAGTTATTGGGGAGTCAACACTGAAGCTTTCTTT. The chain is built from TRBV6-2 or TRBV6-3 and TRBJ1-1; D gene unclear. CDR3 length: 14 amino acids. The V end lost 3 bases, the J end lost 2 bases, and 10 bases lay between the germline ends. The germline V gene has CDR1 MNHEY and CDR2 SVGEGT.

This chain links TRBV19 with TRBJ1-1; D is undetermined. The V gene's germline CDR1 is LNHDA and CDR2 SQIVND (reference sequence). The CDR3 has 14 amino acids. V lost 10 bases and J lost 1, with 16 bases in between. In DNA, the CDR3 is TGTGCCACCGAAATCGGGGAGGGGAACACTGAAGCTTTCTTT. Protein: CATEIGEGNTEAFF.

This chain uses TRBV5-1 with TRBJ2-3; no clear D gene. CDR3 size: 13 residues. Trimming pared 4 bases from V and 4 bases from J, leaving 10 bases between. Germline lookup yields CDR1 SGHRS and CDR2 YFSETQ. CDR3 amino acids: CASSVALADTQYF. The CDR3 nucleotides are TGCGCCAGCAGCGTCGCGTTAGCAGATACGCAGTATTTT. The entire variable domain, with the rest obtained from reference TRBV5-1 and TRBJ2-3, is as follows: KAGVTQTPRYLIKTRGQQVTLSCSPISGHRSVSWYQQTPGQGLQFLFEYFSETQRNKGNFPGRFSGRQFSNSRSEMNVSTLELGDSALYLCASSVALADTQYFGPGTRLTVL.

The CDR3 sequence is CASSLPGGLGEAFF. CDR3 nucleotides: TGTGCCAGCAGCCTCCCGGGGGGCCTAGGAGAAGCTTTCTTT. This sequence joins TRBV27 and TRBJ1-1; TRBD1 might be the D (6 bases). This CDR3 has 14 residues. Germline CDR1 MNHEY, CDR2 SMNVEV (reference sequence). The germline V and J ends were trimmed by 6 bases and 8 bases, with 19 bases remaining between them.

This clone appeared a single time. The chain links TRBV27 to TRBJ1-2, with D hard to call. V shed 5 bases and J shed 5 bases, with 15 bases lying between them. Germline V gene sequence: CDR1 MNHEY, CDR2 SMNVEV (reference sequence). The CDR3 consists of 14 residues. CDR3 DNA sequence: TGTGCCAGCAGTCCTATGAGGGAGGAGTATGGCTACACCTTC. Its protein product is CASSPMREEYGYTF.

This clone was seen only once. The gene calls are TRBV3-1 (or the pseudogene TRBV3-2) and TRBJ2-3, with D possibly TRBD1 on 5 matching bases. This CDR3 comprises 13 residues. The V and J ends lost 4 bases and 4 bases respectively, with 9 bases between them. The germline V gene has CDR1 LGHDT and CDR2 YNNKEL (reference sequence). CDR3 DNA sequence: TGTGCCAGCAGCCCAGAAGGGGCAGATACGCAGTATTTT. Translation gives CASSPEGADTQYF.

The chain carries TRBV6-2 or TRBV6-3 and TRBJ1-5; 10 bases line up with TRBD1. Germline V CDR1 and CDR2: MNHEY, SVGEGT. There are 18 residues in the CDR3. V was pared by 0 bases and J by 6 bases, with 11 bases of the junction left unmatched. The CDR3 DNA reads TGTGCCAGCAGTTACTCGTGGCCGGGACAGGGGACTTTTCAGCCCCAGCATTTT. Translating gives CASSYSWPGQGTFQPQHF.

The chain employs TRBV7-8 and TRBJ1-2, with 7 bases identical to TRBD1. Germline V gene data show CDR1 as SGHVS and CDR2 as FQNEAQ. CDR3 length: 14 residues. V gave up 3 bases and J gave up 5 bases; unmatched junction bases: 6. CDR3 bases: TGTGCCAGCAGCTTCATAGGGGGCCAGTATGGCTACACCTTC. This gives the protein CASSFIGGQYGYTF.